This passage covers 26 T cell receptor beta chains from one sample sequenced in a study of shared clonotypes between healthy human individuals. The table came from immunoSEQ multiplex PCR; TCRdb's copy has only in-frame clones and leaves some out. This sample carries around 1.5 million clones, approximately 98% of them seen once, and the ten largest clones take about 0.42%. Sequenced: naive CD4+ T cells sorted from blood. Subset meaning: CD45RA+ positively selected. All receptors come from a man aged 25-45 years in good health.

The V and J genes are TRBV5-1 and TRBJ2-6, with D hard to call. The CDR3 covers 15 residues. The germline V and J ends were trimmed by 0 bases and 2 bases, with 6 bases remaining between them. Germline CDR1 and CDR2: SGHRS and YFSETQ. The DNA of the CDR3 is TGCGCCAGCAGCTTGGTGGGCGCTGGGGCCAACGTCCTGACTTTC. This codes for CASSLVGAGANVLTF.

This clone was counted a single time. V usage is TRBV6-5 and J usage is TRBJ2-7; TRBD2 matches at 8 bases. Looked up from germline, CDR1 is MNHEY and CDR2 is SVGAGI. Trimming took 5 bases from V and 0 from J; bases not matched to a gene: 3. The CDR3 has 14 residues. The CDR3 reads CASSGTRSSYEQYF. The CDR3 DNA reads as TGTGCCAGCAGTGGGACTAGGAGCTCCTACGAGCAGTACTTC.

This chain connects TRBV7-3 to TRBJ2-1; 8 nucleotides agree with TRBD2. Trimming cost V 2 bases and J 9 bases; bases outside gene matches: 9. The germline gives CDR1 SGHTA, CDR2 FQGTGA. The CDR3 has 15 residues. In nucleotides, the CDR3 is TGTGCCAGCAGCTTAGCTAGCGGGTTAGTATCTGAGCAGTTCTTC. Translation gives CASSLASGLVSEQFF.

The chain is built from TRBV28 and TRBJ2-6; D gene ambiguous. Trimming took 6 bases from V and 0 from J, leaving 18 bases between them. This CDR3 spans 18 amino acids. From germline, CDR1 is MDHEN and CDR2 SYDVKM. The CDR3 bases are TGTGCCAGCAGACGGGTCGAGACCTTATTCTCTGGGGCCAACGTCCTGACTTTC. Translating it yields CASRRVETLFSGANVLTF.

Comment on this clone: At the DNA level, this CDR3 is encoded by other sequences in the same sample as well. The genes are TRBV5-4 and TRBJ2-7; D might be TRBD1 (5 bases). Trimming stripped 4 bases from V and 0 bases from J, with 17 bases between. Looked up from germline, CDR1 is SGHNT and CDR2 is YYREEE (reference sequence). The CDR3 is 16 amino acids. CDR3 sequence: CASSLPGQGSSYEQYF. In DNA form, the CDR3 reads TGTGCCAGCAGCCTACCCGGGCAGGGCAGCTCCTACGAGCAGTACTTC. The full variable domain, completed using reference TRBV5-4 and TRBJ2-7, is ETGVTQSPTHLIKTRGQQVTLRCSSQSGHNTVSWYQQALGQGPQFIFQYYREEENGRGNFPPRFSGLQFPNYSSELNVNALELDDSALYLCASSLPGQGSSYEQYFGPGTRLTVT.

This rearrangement joins TRBV5-1 to TRBJ1-2, with 7 bases fitting TRBD1. Unmatched junction bases numbered 6, after V lost 5 bases and J lost 2 bases. The CDR3 loop spans 14 amino acids. Germline V CDR1 and CDR2: SGHRS, YFSETQ. This CDR3 is CASSIGTANYGYTF. The CDR3 nucleotides read TGCGCCAGCAGTATTGGGACAGCGAACTATGGCTACACCTTC. The whole variable domain, filled in from reference TRBV5-1 and TRBJ1-2, reads KAGVTQTPRYLIKTRGQQVTLSCSPISGHRSVSWYQQTPGQGLQFLFEYFSETQRNKGNFPGRFSGRQFSNSRSEMNVSTLELGDSALYLCASSIGTANYGYTFGSGTRLTVV.

The CDR3 nucleotides read TGTGCCAGCAGCGTAAGCCCACAGGGAGTACACGAGCAGTACTTC. Its protein is CASSVSPQGVHEQYF. The chain has TRBV9 and TRBJ2-7; D may be TRBD1 (6 bases). The germline V gene has CDR1 SGDLS and CDR2 YYNGEE. The CDR3 covers 15 residues. V was clipped by 1 base and J by 5 bases, with 16 bases between them.

Note on this clone: Other DNA sequences of this sample code for an identical CDR3. V is TRBV20-1 and J is TRBJ1-1; D unclear. The CDR3 has 11 amino acids. V was shortened by 1 base and J by 4 bases, with 4 bases between the two germline ends. CDR1 is DFQATT, CDR2 SNEGSKA, per germline (reference sequence). Here the CDR3 DNA reads TGCAGTGCTAGAGTTGTCACTGAAGCTTTCTTT. Encoded protein: CSARVVTEAFF.

This clone was counted between two and nine times. CDR3 nucleotides: TGCGCCAGCAGTCCATCCTTGACAGATACGCAGTATTTT. This codes for CASSPSLTDTQYF. This chain uses TRBV10-1 with TRBJ2-3; D gene uncertain. Germline assignment: CDR1 WNHNN and CDR2 SYGVQD (reference sequence). V lost 5 bases to trimming and J lost 3 bases, with 9 bases between them. This CDR3 spans 13 amino acids.

This sequence joins TRBV7-6 and TRBJ2-7, with TRBD2 matching 9 bases. V lost 0 bases to trimming and J lost 1 base; unmatched junction nucleotides: 4. CDR3 length equals 16 residues. Per germline, CDR1 SGHVS and CDR2 FNYEAQ. As DNA, the CDR3 is TGTGCCAGCAGCTTAGCGCTTAGCGGGAGTTCCTACGAGCAGTACTTC. It encodes CASSLALSGSSYEQYF. Looking up the rest from reference TRBV7-6 and TRBJ2-7 gives the full variable domain: GAGVSQSPRYKVTKRGQDVALRCDPISGHVSLYWYRQALGQGPEFLTYFNYEAQQDKSGLPNDRFSAERPEGSISTLTIQRTEQRDSAMYRCASSLALSGSSYEQYFGPGTRLTVT.

The V call is TRBV29-1, the J call TRBJ2-1, with 10 bases matching TRBD1. V trimming: 7 bases; J trimming: 7 bases; junction bases outside the gene matches: 13. Germline CDR1 reads SQVTM; CDR2 reads ANQGSEA. CDR3 length: 15 residues. CDR3 residues: CSAVQPGQGRNEQFF. CDR3 DNA sequence: TGCAGCGCAGTACAGCCGGGACAGGGGAGGAATGAGCAGTTCTTC.

The chain employs TRBV28 and TRBJ2-7, with a weak D call TRBD1 (6 bases). V was pared by 2 bases and J by 3 bases, with 11 bases between. Germline-derived CDR1 and CDR2 are MDHEN and SYDVKM. The CDR3 covers 14 residues. As DNA, the CDR3 is TGTGCCAGCAGTTTAGGGGGACAACTCTACGAGCAGTACTTC. Translation: CASSLGGQLYEQYF.

This clone was observed a single time. The gene calls are TRBV19 and TRBJ2-1; TRBD1 might be the D (5 bases). Germline CDR1 is LNHDA and CDR2 is SQIVND (reference sequence). CDR3 length: 14 amino acids. The ends were cut back, 3 bases at V and 4 bases at J, with 10 bases in the middle. This CDR3 is CASSMGREYNEQFF. CDR3 coding DNA: TGTGCCAGTAGTATGGGCAGGGAATACAATGAGCAGTTCTTC.

The rearrangement joins TRBV9 to TRBJ2-4; D may be TRBD1 or TRBD2 (5 bases each). The CDR3 sequence is 15 residues long. V was cut by 4 bases and J by 1 base, with 12 bases left in between. Germline V lookup: CDR1 SGDLS, CDR2 YYNGEE. The CDR3 is CASSPRGEAKNIQYF. DNA of the CDR3: TGTGCCAGCAGCCCCCGAGGGGAGGCCAAAAACATTCAGTACTTC.

The V call is TRBV27, the J call TRBJ2-1; D possibly corresponds to TRBD1 (6 bases). Germline V gene lookup returns CDR1 MNHEY and CDR2 SMNVEV (reference sequence). The V gene lost 0 bases and the J gene lost 9 bases, with 18 bases spanning the gap. This CDR3 region has 16 residues. Here the CDR3 DNA reads TGTGCCAGCAGTTTATCTACAGGGACACCCAACGGTGAGCAGTTCTTC. Protein sequence: CASSLSTGTPNGEQFF.

The rearrangement links TRBV5-4 to TRBJ2-1; tentatively, D is TRBD2 (5 bases). Trimming pared 0 bases from V and 3 bases from J, leaving 16 bases between. The CDR3 has 17 amino acids. Germline CDR1 reads SGHNT; CDR2 reads YYREEE (reference sequence). The CDR3 region is CASSLGASRKFYNEQFF. DNA of the CDR3: TGTGCCAGCAGCTTGGGGGCTAGCAGGAAATTCTACAATGAGCAGTTCTTC.

This chain uses TRBV6-5 with TRBJ2-7, with TRBD1 as a possible D gene (6 bases). The ends were cut back, 8 bases at V and 2 bases at J, with 19 bases in the middle. The length of the CDR3 is 15 residues. The germline gives CDR1 MNHEY, CDR2 SVGAGI. CDR3 nucleotide sequence: TGTGCCAGCCTTACCCGGGCAGGGGTCACCTACGAGCAGTACTTC. Translation: CASLTRAGVTYEQYF.

The V and J genes are TRBV2 and TRBJ1-1; D is unresolved. The V and J ends lost 8 bases and 0 bases respectively, with 10 bases between them. The CDR3 has 13 amino acids. Germline CDR1 is SNHLY and CDR2 is FYNNEI. For the CDR3, the DNA is TGTGCCAGCGGGGAACAGTTGAACACTGAAGCTTTCTTT. It codes for CASGEQLNTEAFF. The whole variable domain, remainder taken from reference TRBV2 and TRBJ1-1, is EPEVTQTPSHQVTQMGQEVILRCVPISNHLYFYWYRQILGQKVEFLVSFYNNEISEKSEIFDDQFSVERPDGSNFTLKIRSTKLEDSAMYFCASGEQLNTEAFFGQGTRLTVV.

CDR3 in amino acids: CASTPRGTLRDGYTF. The CDR3 DNA sequence: TGTGCCAGCACTCCGCGGGGGACCTTAAGAGATGGCTACACCTTC. The V call is TRBV11-1, the J call TRBJ1-2; D might be TRBD1 (5 bases). This CDR3 is built from 15 residues. Trimming shortened V by 7 bases and J by 6 bases, and 21 bases separated the two germline ends. Germline assignment: CDR1 SGHAT and CDR2 FQDESV (reference sequence).

This rearrangement joins TRBV19 to TRBJ2-2; TRBD2 is a possible D gene (5 bases). V was clipped by 6 bases and J by 8 bases, with 13 bases between them. This CDR3 has 13 amino acids. Germline CDR1 and CDR2: LNHDA and SQIVND (reference sequence). The CDR3 here is CASRTIGWGELFF. CDR3 coding DNA: TGTGCCAGTAGGACTATTGGGTGGGGGGAGCTGTTTTTT.

The chain has TRBV29-1 and TRBJ1-1; D ambiguous. The CDR3 sequence is 13 residues long. V lost 4 bases and J lost 0, with 9 bases in between. Germline CDR1 is SQVTM and CDR2 is ANQGSEA. Here the CDR3 reads CSVAEILNTEAFF. CDR3 DNA sequence: TGCAGCGTTGCTGAGATTCTGAACACTGAAGCTTTCTTT.

The gene calls are TRBV30 and TRBJ1-4, with no clear D. CDR1 GTSNPN and CDR2 SVGIG come from the germline V gene (reference sequence). The V gene lost 1 base and the J gene lost 8 bases, with 17 bases spanning the gap. The CDR3 is 15 amino acids. The CDR3 here is CAWSERRERTEKLFF. In DNA form, the CDR3 reads TGTGCCTGGAGTGAACGACGCGAGAGGACCGAAAAACTGTTTTTT.

The chain is built from TRBV11-2 and TRBJ2-7, with D possibly matching TRBD1 (5 bases). The CDR3 has 14 residues. CDR1 and CDR2 (germline): SGHAT, FQNNGV. Trimming cost V 1 base and J 3 bases, with 10 bases left between them. CDR3 residues: CASSLALTVYEQYF. The CDR3 coding sequence is TGTGCCAGCAGCTTAGCCCTGACAGTCTACGAGCAGTACTTC.

In regard to this clone: The sample holds other DNA sequences that translate to the same CDR3. This chain joins TRBV5-1 and TRBJ2-3; possible D gene TRBD1, 5 bases. The germline V gene encodes CDR1 SGHRS and CDR2 YFSETQ. The V end lost 0 bases, the J end lost 2 bases, and 10 bases lay between the germline ends. The CDR3 has 15 residues. The CDR3 sequence is CASSLVAGNTDTQYF. CDR3 coding DNA: TGCGCCAGCAGCTTGGTCGCAGGGAACACAGATACGCAGTATTTT.

V and J are TRBV19 and TRBJ2-7; a weak D match, TRBD2 (6 bases). The CDR3 is 13 amino acids. Germline V gene data show CDR1 as LNHDA and CDR2 as SQIVND (reference sequence). The ends were cut back, 4 bases at V and 2 bases at J, with 9 bases in the middle. The CDR3 nucleotides are TGTGCCAGTAGTAGGACTAAAACCTACGAGCAGTACTTC. Protein: CASSRTKTYEQYF.

The chain employs TRBV28 and TRBJ2-7; 10 bases are a match to TRBD2. This CDR3 is 14 amino acids long. V was clipped by 8 bases and J by 5 bases; unmatched bases: 9. Germline V gives CDR1 MDHEN, CDR2 SYDVKM. The CDR3 spells CASHSSGGNHEQYF. The CDR3 DNA reads TGTGCCAGCCACTCTAGCGGGGGAAATCACGAGCAGTACTTC.